This T cell receptor (beta chain) was captured in a study of blood T cell repertoires in COVID-19. TCRdb keeps only in-frame clones here, not all; method: immunoSEQ multiplex PCR. Altogether more than 40,000 clones are present, 80% to 90% being singletons, with the ten largest covering 15% to 19%. The CDR3 loop spans 14 amino acids. Per the germline V gene, CDR1 is LNHDA and CDR2 is SQIVND (reference sequence). V lost 6 bases to trimming and J lost 4 bases, with 16 bases between them. Sequencing used peripheral blood. This sequence joins TRBV19 and TRBJ2-7; possible D gene TRBD1, 6 bases. The clonotype comes from a human donor in a cohort sampled during active COVID-19. The donor label of this sample is uncertain. Written as DNA, the CDR3 is TGTGCCAGTAGAGCCACGGGACATTTATACGAGCAGTACTTC. It specifies CASRATGHLYEQYF.